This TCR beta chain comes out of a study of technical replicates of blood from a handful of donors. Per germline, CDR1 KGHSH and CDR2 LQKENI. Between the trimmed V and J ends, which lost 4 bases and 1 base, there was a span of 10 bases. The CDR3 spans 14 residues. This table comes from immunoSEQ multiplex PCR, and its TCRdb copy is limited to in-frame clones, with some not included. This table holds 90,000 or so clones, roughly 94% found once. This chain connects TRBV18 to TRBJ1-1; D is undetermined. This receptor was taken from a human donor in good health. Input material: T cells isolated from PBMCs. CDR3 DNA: TGTGCCAGCTCACATACAGAAACGAACACTGAAGCTTTCTTT. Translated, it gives CASSHTETNTEAFF.